The clone carrying this T cell receptor beta chain showed up just a few times. Original handling: For nucleated cells, counts were estimated from reference gene primer amplification. Sequencing was performed with immunoSEQ multiplex PCR; in TCRdb, only in-frame clones are kept and a portion is missing. V, J and clone size are those of that table, while D and trimming were read from the DNA. The repertoire consists of about 92,000 clones, with roughly 72% occurring once and the leading ten covering around 25%. This record comes from a study of blood T cell repertoires in COVID-19. The overall study: Whether acute or convalescent, the COVID-19 samples came from the United States, Italy and Spain. PBMCs, B-cell-depleted T cells, or T cells provided the cDNA or gDNA that made up the material.

V lost 8 bases to trimming and J lost 8 bases; unmatched junction nucleotides: 11. This CDR3 spans 14 amino acids. The germline CDR1 and CDR2 sequences are SNHLY and FYNNEI. The TCR sequence derives from an older woman in a cohort sampled during active or convalescent COVID-19. The sequenced material came from peripheral blood. The V call is TRBV2, the J call TRBJ1-4, with 7 bases matching TRBD1. The CDR3: CASAEGAGREKLFF. In DNA form, the CDR3 reads TGTGCCAGCGCCGAGGGGGCAGGCCGGGAAAAACTGTTTTTT.